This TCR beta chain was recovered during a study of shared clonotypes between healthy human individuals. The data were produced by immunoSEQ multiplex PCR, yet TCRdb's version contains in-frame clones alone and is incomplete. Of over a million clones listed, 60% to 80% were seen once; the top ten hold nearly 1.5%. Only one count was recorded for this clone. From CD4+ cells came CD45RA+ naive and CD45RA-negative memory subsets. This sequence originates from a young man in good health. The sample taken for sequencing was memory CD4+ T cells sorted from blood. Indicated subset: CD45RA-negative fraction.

DNA for the CDR3: TGTGCCAGCTCAGCAGGCGGGGGGGCCTCCTACGAGCAGTACTTC. Translating it yields CASSAGGGASYEQYF. V and J are TRBV18 and TRBJ2-7, with 9 bases that match TRBD2. This CDR3 comprises 15 residues. V was pared by 5 bases and J by 0 bases, with 5 bases of the junction left unmatched. Looked up from germline, CDR1 is KGHSH and CDR2 is LQKENI.